This is a list of T cell receptor beta chains from one sample in a study of prognosis after radiotherapy for stage I lung cancer. TCRdb itself ran the multiplex PCR reads through MiXCR, one entry per CDR3 protein. The repertoire holds 20,000 to 25,000 distinct CDR3 sequences, with approximately 45% as singletons. The sample consisted of PBMCs, taken before or after stereotactic body radiation therapy (not recorded which). Receptors originate from a donor over 45 with non-small cell lung cancer. The CDR3 runs from the conserved cysteine through the conserved F or W. A D gene is named only where the DNA matches it firmly. Size is stated for part of the rows, as once, few or many counts, or as a class when the clone is expanded.

J gene,D gene,V gene,clone size,CDR3 protein,CDR3 DNA
TRBJ2-7,NA,TRBV6-1,NA,CASSKGTLGTYEQYF,TGTGCCAGCAGTAAGGGGACATTGGGTACCTACGAGCAGTACTTC
TRBJ1-2,TRBD1,TRBV11-2,many,CASSLDGTGNYYGYTF,TGTGCCAGCAGCTTAGACGGGACAGGGAACTACTATGGCTACACCTTC
TRBJ2-3,TRBD2,TRBV6-1,many,CASSALAGGPSATDTQYF,TGTGCCAGCAGTGCCCTAGCGGGGGGCCCCTCCGCCACAGATACGCAGTATTTT
TRBJ2-2,TRBD1,TRBV12-3/TRBV12-4,NA,CASSSTGDGVELFF,TGTGCCAGCAGTTCGACAGGGGATGGCGTGGAGCTGTTTTTT
TRBJ1-1,TRBD1,TRBV7-9,NA,CASSPGQSMNTEAFF,TGTGCCAGCAGCCCGGGACAGAGCATGAACACTGAAGCTTTCTTT
TRBJ1-5,NA,TRBV19,NA,CASSIVGGNQPQHF,TGTGCCAGTAGTATCGTCGGGGGCAATCAGCCCCAGCATTTT
TRBJ2-6,NA,TRBV6-1,many,CASSYNSGANVLTF,TGTGCCAGCAGTTACAACTCTGGGGCCAACGTCCTGACTTTC
TRBJ2-7,NA,TRBV12-3/TRBV12-4,NA,CASSLRREQYF,TGTGCCAGCAGCCTAAGGCGCGAGCAGTACTTC
TRBJ2-7,TRBD1,TRBV29-1,many,CSAGQGTYEQYF,TGCAGCGCTGGACAGGGCACCTACGAGCAGTACTTC
TRBJ1-5,NA,TRBV6-2/TRBV6-3,many,CASSPWTVTSRDSNQPQHF,TGTGCCAGCAGTCCCTGGACAGTAACAAGCCGGGATAGCAATCAGCCCCAGCATTTT
TRBJ2-1,NA,TRBV7-9,many,CASSWRDEQFF,TGTGCCAGCAGCTGGAGGGATGAGCAGTTCTTC
TRBJ1-4,NA,TRBV2,NA,CASSGCGNEKPFF,TGTGCCAGCAGTGGATGTGGGAATGAAAAACCGTTTTTT